The clone carrying this T cell receptor (beta chain) was observed a handful of times. The target antigen is unknown. The study used a library that attached unique molecular identifiers to individual cDNA molecules. TCRdb analysed the RACE reads with MiXCR anew, one entry per CDR3 protein. This sample has about 77,000 distinct CDR3 sequences, with approximately 8.6% found just once. The data derive from a study of human T cells and chemical hapten exposure. About the research overall: Small pooled library volume differences mainly caused per-sample TCR yield variation.

Overall study results and limits: There was no change with DPC sensitization in TCRs above 1 in 1000 frequency.

Documented time point: healthy volunteer bleed at 6 weeks. Unfractionated whole blood yielded total RNA. After removal of 6 bases from V and 7 bases from J, the junction contained 17 bases not matched to a gene. CDR1 is MRHNA, CDR2 SNTAGT, per germline. The CDR3 covers 16 residues. The clonotype was recovered from a female donor in good health. Some clones in this sample may be carry-over from other donors' samples. The specimen was whole blood. The chain carries TRBV6-4 and TRBJ1-1; 7 bases match TRBD1. CDR3 coding DNA: TGTGCCAGCAGAATAGTAGACCGGGACAGCCTATTTGAAGCTTTCTTT. Protein product: CASRIVDRDSLFEAFF.